The entry below describes one TCR beta chain. The entry originates in a study of blood T cell repertoires in COVID-19. The V gene end was trimmed by 2 bases and the J gene end by 5 bases; junction bases not matched to a gene: 10. Germline CDR1 and CDR2: MNHEY and SVGEGT. The CDR3 loop spans 17 amino acids. Sequenced by immunoSEQ multiplex PCR; TCRdb stores in-frame clones only, minus some. The table lists some 170,000 clones, about nine tenths of them singletons. Sequencing input: peripheral blood. The chain couples TRBV6-2 or TRBV6-3 to TRBJ2-7; 12 nucleotides line up with TRBD1. This TCR came from a woman in her forties or fifties with acute or convalescent COVID-19. This CDR3 is CASSYALGQGAENEQYF. As DNA, the CDR3 is TGTGCCAGCAGTTACGCCCTGGGACAGGGGGCGGAGAACGAGCAGTACTTC.